This TCR beta chain was profiled in a study of blood T cell repertoires in COVID-19. The wider study: Whether acute or convalescent, the COVID-19 samples came from the United States, Italy and Spain. T cells, B-cell-depleted T cells, or PBMCs supplied cDNA or gDNA.

V was shortened by 3 bases and J by 4 bases, with 9 bases between the two germline ends. The CDR3 extends over 13 amino acids. Per germline, CDR1 MDHEN and CDR2 SYDVKM. The authors' processing: Amplified reference gene primers provided the basis for estimating nucleated cell counts. Clones were sequenced by immunoSEQ multiplex PCR, and TCRdb holds only the in-frame ones, with some missing. V and J calls and clone size are given by that table; D and trimming were obtained from the DNA. The profile shows 110,000 or so clones, 70% to 85% of them singletons. The sequence derives from an elderly woman with active or convalescent COVID-19. The specimen sequenced was peripheral blood. V gene TRBV28 combines with J gene TRBJ1-2; D possibly corresponds to TRBD1 (5 bases). The CDR3 here is CASSFTTVYGYTF. CDR3 sequence (DNA): TGTGCCAGCAGTTTCACGACAGTCTATGGCTACACCTTC.